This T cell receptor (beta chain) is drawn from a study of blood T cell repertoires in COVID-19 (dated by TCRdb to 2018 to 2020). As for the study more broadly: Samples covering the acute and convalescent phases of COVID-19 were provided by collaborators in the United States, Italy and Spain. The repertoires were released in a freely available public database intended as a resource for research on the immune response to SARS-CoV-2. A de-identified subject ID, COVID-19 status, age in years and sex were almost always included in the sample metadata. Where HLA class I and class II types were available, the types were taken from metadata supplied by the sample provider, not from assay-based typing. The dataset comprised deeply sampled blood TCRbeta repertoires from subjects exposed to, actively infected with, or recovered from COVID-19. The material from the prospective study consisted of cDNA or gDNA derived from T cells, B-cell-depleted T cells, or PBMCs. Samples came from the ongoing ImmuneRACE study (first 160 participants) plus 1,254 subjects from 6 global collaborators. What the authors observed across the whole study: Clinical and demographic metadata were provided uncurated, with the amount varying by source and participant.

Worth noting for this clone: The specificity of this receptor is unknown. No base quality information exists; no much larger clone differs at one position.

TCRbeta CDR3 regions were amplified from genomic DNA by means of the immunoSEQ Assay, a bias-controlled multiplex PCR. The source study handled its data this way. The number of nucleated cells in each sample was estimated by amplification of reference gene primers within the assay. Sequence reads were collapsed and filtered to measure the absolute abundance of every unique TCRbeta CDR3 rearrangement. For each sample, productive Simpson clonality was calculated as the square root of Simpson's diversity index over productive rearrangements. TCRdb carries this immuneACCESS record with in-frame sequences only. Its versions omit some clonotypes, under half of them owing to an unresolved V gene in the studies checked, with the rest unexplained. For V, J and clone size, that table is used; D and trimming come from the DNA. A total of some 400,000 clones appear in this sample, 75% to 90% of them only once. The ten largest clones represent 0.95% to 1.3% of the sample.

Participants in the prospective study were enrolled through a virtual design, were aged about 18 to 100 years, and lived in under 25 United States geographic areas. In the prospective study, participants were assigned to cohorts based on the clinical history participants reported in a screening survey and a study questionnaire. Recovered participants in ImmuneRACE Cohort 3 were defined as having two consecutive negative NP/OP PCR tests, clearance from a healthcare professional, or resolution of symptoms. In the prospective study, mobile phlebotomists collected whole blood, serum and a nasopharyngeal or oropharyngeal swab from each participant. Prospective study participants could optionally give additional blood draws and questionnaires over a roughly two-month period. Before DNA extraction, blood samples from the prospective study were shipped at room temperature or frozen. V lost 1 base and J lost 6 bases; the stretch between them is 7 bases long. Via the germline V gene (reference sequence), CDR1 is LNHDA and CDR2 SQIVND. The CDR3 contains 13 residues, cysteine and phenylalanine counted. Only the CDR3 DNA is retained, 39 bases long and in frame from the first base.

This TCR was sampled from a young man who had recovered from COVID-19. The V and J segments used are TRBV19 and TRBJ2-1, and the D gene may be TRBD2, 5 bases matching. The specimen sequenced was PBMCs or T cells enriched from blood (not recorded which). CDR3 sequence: CASSIGGPNEQFF. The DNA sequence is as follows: TGTGCCAGTAGTATAGGAGGGCCCAATGAGCAGTTCTTC. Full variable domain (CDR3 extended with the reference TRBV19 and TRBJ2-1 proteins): DGGITQSPKYLFRKEGQNVTLSCEQNLNHDAMYWYRQDPGQGLRLIYYSQIVNDFQKGDIAEGYSVSREKKESFPLTVTSAQKNPTAFYLCASSIGGPNEQFFGPGTRLTVL.